This T cell receptor (beta chain) was profiled in a study of identical twins. V gave up 0 bases and J gave up 0 bases, with 14 bases separating them. CDR3 length: 17 amino acids. TCRdb ran MiXCR on the 5' RACE reads and lists one entry per CDR3 protein. The data hold about 890,000 distinct CDR3 sequences, with around 12% observed a single time. This clonotype turned up a few times. Another study also made use of these data, one on yellow fever vaccine responses in identical twins.

The receptor was isolated from a woman between 18 and 30 years old in good health. Sequences were obtained from PBMCs. This sequence joins TRBV12-3 or TRBV12-4 and TRBJ1-1, with D unresolved. The CDR3 loop is CASSLARRTGMNTEAFF. The CDR3 DNA reads as TGTGCCAGCAGTTTAGCACGACGAACCGGGATGAACACTGAAGCTTTCTTT.